This T cell receptor (beta chain) was sequenced for a study of human T cells and chemical hapten exposure. This clonotype has more than one count but fewer than ten. CDR3 size: 14 residues. The trim removed 3 bases at V and 4 bases at J, leaving 3 bases unmatched. CDR1 and CDR2 (germline): MNHEY, SMNVEV (reference sequence). MiXCR, run by TCRdb on the RACE reads, gives a single entry per CDR3 protein. The repertoire has about 120,000 distinct CDR3 sequences, roughly an eighth of them found once; the top ten carry around 1.4%. Time point meaning: patch test 1, 2 weeks after DPC sensitization. Treatment here: therapeutic diphenylcyclopropenone sensitization with weekly scalp DPC.

This clonotype originated in a woman aged 50 to 65 with alopecia areata. Some clones in this sample may be carry-over from other donors' samples. V is TRBV27 and J is TRBJ2-1; 7 bases are a match to TRBD1. Here the sequenced sample was whole blood, taken in connection with sensitization to the hapten diphenylcyclopropenone (DPC). The CDR3: CASSFTGVYNEQFF. In nucleotides, the CDR3 is TGTGCCAGCAGTTTTACAGGGGTTTACAATGAGCAGTTCTTC.